A single sample is the source of the 3 T cell receptor beta chains below, sequenced in a study of blood T cells in healthy people across ages (dated by TCRdb to about 2015). Libraries were constructed by 5' RACE. This sample was sequenced with an Illumina HiSeq 2500. A second PCR of roughly 7 to 11 cycles was run with a J-beta primer mix and a sample-barcoded 5' primer. TCRdb trimmed the raw reads at Q25, called clones with MiXCR and kept productive beta chains. Rows with one shared CDR3 protein collapse into an entry with the most common genes and DNA. This sample has about 1.1 million distinct CDR3 sequences in its table, and approximately 38% of those were observed once. The ten largest clonotypes hold about 12% of the sample. Sequenced material: blood. Every receptor here comes from a young man in good health.

The rearrangement uses TRBV29-1 and TRBJ1-1; D ambiguous. The CDR3 is made up of 10 amino acids. Trimming removed 7 bases from V and 8 bases from J, with 11 bases in between. Germline V gene lookup returns CDR1 SQVTM and CDR2 ANQGSEA. The CDR3 loop is CSDLSSEAFF. The CDR3 DNA reads TGCAGCGACCTGAGTAGCGAAGCTTTCTTT.

There are a few counts of this clonotype. This rearrangement joins TRBV25-1 to TRBJ1-1, with D uncertain. This CDR3 spans 16 amino acids. V was clipped by 3 bases and J by 0 bases, with 14 bases between them. Per germline, CDR1 MGHDK and CDR2 SYGVNS. CDR3 sequence: CASSDSYRVMNTEAFF. CDR3 nucleotide sequence: TGTGCCAGCAGTGATAGTTATAGGGTAATGAACACTGAAGCTTTCTTT.

The rearrangement links TRBV25-1 to TRBJ1-2, with D maybe TRBD1 (5 bases). The CDR3 is 15 amino acids. V lost 3 bases and J 4 bases, leaving 15 bases between the germline ends. The germline V gene encodes CDR1 MGHDK and CDR2 SYGVNS. CDR3 DNA: TGTGCCAGCAGTGAGCCCGGACGGGACTTCTATGGCTACACCTTC. Its translation: CASSEPGRDFYGYTF.